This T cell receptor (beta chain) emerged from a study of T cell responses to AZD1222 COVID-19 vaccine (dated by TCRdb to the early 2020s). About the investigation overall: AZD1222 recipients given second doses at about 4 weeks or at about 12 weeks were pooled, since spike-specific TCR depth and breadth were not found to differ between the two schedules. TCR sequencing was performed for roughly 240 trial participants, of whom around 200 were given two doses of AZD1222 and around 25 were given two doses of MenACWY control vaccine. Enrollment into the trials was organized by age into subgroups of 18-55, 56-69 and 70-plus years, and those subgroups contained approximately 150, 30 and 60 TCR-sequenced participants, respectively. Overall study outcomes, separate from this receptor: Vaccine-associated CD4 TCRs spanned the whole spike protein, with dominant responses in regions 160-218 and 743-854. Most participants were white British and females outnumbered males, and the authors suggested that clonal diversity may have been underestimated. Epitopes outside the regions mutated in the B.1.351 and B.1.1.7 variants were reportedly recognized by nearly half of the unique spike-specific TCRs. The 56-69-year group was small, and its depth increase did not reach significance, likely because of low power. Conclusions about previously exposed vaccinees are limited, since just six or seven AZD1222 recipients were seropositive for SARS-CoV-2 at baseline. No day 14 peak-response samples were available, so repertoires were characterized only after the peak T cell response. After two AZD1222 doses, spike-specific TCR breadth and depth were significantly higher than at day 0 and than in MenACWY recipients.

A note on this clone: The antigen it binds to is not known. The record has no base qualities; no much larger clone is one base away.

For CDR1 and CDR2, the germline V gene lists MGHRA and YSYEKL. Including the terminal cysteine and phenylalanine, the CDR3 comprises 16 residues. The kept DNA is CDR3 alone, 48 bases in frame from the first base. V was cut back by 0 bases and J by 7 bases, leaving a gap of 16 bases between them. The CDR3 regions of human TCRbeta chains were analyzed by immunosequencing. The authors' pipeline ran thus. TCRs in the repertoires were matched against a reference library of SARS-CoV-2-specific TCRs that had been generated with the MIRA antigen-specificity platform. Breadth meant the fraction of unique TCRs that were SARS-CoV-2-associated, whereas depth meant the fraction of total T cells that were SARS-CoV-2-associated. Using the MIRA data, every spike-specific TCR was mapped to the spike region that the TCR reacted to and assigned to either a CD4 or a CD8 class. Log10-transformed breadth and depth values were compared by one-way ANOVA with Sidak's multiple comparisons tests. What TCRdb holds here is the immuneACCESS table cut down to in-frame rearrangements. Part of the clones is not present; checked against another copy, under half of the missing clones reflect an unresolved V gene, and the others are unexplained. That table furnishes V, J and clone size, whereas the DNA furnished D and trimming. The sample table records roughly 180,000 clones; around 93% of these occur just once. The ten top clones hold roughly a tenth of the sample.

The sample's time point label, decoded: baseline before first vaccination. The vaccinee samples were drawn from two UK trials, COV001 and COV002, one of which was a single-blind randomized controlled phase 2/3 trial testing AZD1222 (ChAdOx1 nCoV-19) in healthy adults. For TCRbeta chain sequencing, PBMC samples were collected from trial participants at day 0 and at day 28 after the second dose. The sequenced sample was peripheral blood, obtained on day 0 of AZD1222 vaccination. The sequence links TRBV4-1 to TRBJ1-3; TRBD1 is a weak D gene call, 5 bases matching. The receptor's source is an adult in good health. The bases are TGCGCCAGCAGCCAAGATCGGGGGGACTTAGGGAACACCATATATTTT. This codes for CASSQDRGDLGNTIYF.